These 5 T cell receptor beta chains were sequenced from one sample in a study of T cells after somatic rescue of genetic block. Assay: immunoSEQ multiplex PCR; the TCRdb copy retains only in-frame clones and omits some. The table shows 12,000 or so clones, with about 69% occurring only once. The sequenced sample consisted of peripheral blood mononuclear cells (PBMCs). Every receptor here comes from a boy aged 5 to 17.

The rearrangement links TRBV27 to TRBJ1-1; a possible D gene is TRBD1 (6 bases). CDR3 length: 15 residues. Germline values: CDR1 MNHEY, CDR2 SMNVEV (reference sequence). Trimming pared 6 bases from V and 1 base from J, leaving 15 bases between. The CDR3 protein is CASRNAGTPNTEAFF. The CDR3, as DNA: TGTGCCAGCAGGAACGCCGGGACACCGAACACTGAAGCTTTCTTT.

This rearrangement joins TRBV5-1 to TRBJ2-7; TRBD1 matches at 9 bases. Germline V gene lookup returns CDR1 SGHRS and CDR2 YFSETQ. Unmatched junction bases numbered 8, after V lost 0 bases and J lost 1 base. The CDR3 spans 17 residues. The CDR3 coding sequence is TGCGCCAGCAGCTTGGCCTCTGGGACAGGGCCTTCCTACGAGCAGTACTTC. Translation: CASSLASGTGPSYEQYF.

As for this clone: The junction and the germline gene differ at one end; a read error may be behind it. The V call is TRBV11-2, the J call TRBJ2-1, with D maybe TRBD1 (5 bases). The CDR3 consists of 15 residues. Germline V gene lookup returns CDR1 SGHAT and CDR2 FQNNGV. CDR3 sequence (DNA): TGTGCCAGCAGGTTAGCCCAGGGCTCCTACAATGAGCAGTTCTTC. Its protein product is CASRLAQGSYNEQFF.

V gene TRBV25-1 combines with J gene TRBJ2-1; 9 bases align to TRBD2. This CDR3 has 17 residues. CDR1 MGHDK and CDR2 SYGVNS come from the germline V gene. V dropped 2 bases and J dropped 2; count of bases not matched to a gene: 7. The CDR3 sequence: CASSEGGGLATYNEQFF. In DNA, the CDR3 is TGTGCCAGCAGTGAAGGGGGAGGACTAGCGACCTACAATGAGCAGTTCTTC.

The chain is built from TRBV4-1 and TRBJ1-2; D is perhaps TRBD1 (5 bases). CDR3 size: 16 residues. V dropped 0 bases and J dropped 4 bases, with 15 bases sitting between them. In germline, CDR1 is MGHRA, CDR2 YSYEKL. CDR3 in DNA: TGCGCCAGCAGCCAAGAGGTCCAGGGAAGGTTCTATGGCTACACCTTC. Encoded protein: CASSQEVQGRFYGYTF.